The clone carrying this T cell receptor (beta chain) appeared a few times. This record belongs to a study of cytomegalovirus exposure and HLA in healthy donors. The V end lost 2 bases, the J end lost 8 bases, and 7 bases lay between the germline ends. Per the germline V gene, CDR1 is DFQATT and CDR2 is SNEGSKA (reference sequence). The length of the CDR3 is 11 residues. PCR amplification relied on 60 Vbeta primers (plus 13 Jbeta primers). The assay was immunoSEQ multiplex PCR, and TCRdb's table has in-frame clones only and misses some. The sample yields around 100,000 clones, around 70% seen once. The chain carries TRBV20-1 and TRBJ2-1; D unclear. The source is a man aged 40-50 years in good health and CMV-seropositive. Sequencing was performed on PBMCs. CDR3 protein: CSARRSDEQFF. The CDR3 bases are TGCAGTGCTAGACGCTCAGATGAGCAGTTCTTC.